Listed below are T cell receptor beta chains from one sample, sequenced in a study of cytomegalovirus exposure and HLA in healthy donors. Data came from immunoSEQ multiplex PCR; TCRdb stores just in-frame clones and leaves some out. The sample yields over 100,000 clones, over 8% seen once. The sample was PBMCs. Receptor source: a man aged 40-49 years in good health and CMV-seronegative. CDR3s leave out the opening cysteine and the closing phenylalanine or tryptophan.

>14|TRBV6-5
ASSYKTSGGAYEQY
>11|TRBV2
ASSRDANYGYT
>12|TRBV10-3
AINPGQKTGELF
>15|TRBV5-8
ASSFIAGAVSGNTIY
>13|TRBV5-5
ASSGGLADTDTQY
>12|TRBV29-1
SVGKSGGREKLF
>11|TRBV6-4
ASSDTQGQPQH
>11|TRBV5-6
ASRRDRNTEAF
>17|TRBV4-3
ASSQDVGATGTGGYGYT
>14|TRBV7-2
ASSPWALKPNYGYT
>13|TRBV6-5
ASSIPGRVNNEQF
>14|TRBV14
ASSPLRTGGSIEQY
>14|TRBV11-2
ASSLSIQVSYNEQF
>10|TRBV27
ATMTGVHEQY
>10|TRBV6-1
ASPNSNQPQH
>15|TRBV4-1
ASSQGYEDLGTNGYT
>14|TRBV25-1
ASSDPRQVGDYGYT
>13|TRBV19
ASTLGDRGYLVLT
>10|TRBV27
ASSYSGGTQY
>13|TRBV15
ATSSGTGNNEKLF
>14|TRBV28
ASSLAPGYFGNEQF
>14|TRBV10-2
ASAGTSGGADNEQF
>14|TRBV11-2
ASSNQDGFREGGYT
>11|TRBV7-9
ASSLDGDTEAF
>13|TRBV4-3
ASSQDRAGTDTQY
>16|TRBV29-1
SVEEVPGTGGSSYEQY
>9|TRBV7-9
ASSLGQSFN
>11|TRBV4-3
ASSRQGSTEAF
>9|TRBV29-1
SVGQTYGYT
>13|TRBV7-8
ASSDDRGRTYEQY
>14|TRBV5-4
ASSAGTPNSNQPQH
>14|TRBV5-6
ASSLGSRDRENEQY
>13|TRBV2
ASRLRGGSGNTIY
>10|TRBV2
ASSWRAGGYT